The 27 T cell receptor beta chains below come from one sample, sequenced in a study of human T cells and chemical hapten exposure. Time point defined: patch test 2, 6 weeks after DPC sensitization. As to treatment: therapeutic diphenylcyclopropenone sensitization with weekly scalp DPC. TCRdb fed the RACE reads into MiXCR, producing one record per CDR3 protein. This repertoire shows approximately 96,000 distinct CDR3 sequences, approximately 9.3% found once; its top ten account for about 2%. Sequenced material: whole blood, taken in connection with sensitization to the hapten diphenylcyclopropenone (DPC). The receptors were sampled from a woman aged 40 to 50 with alopecia areata. Some clones in this sample may be carry-over from other donors' samples.

The rearrangement joins TRBV6-2 or TRBV6-3 to TRBJ2-2; D gene ambiguous. This CDR3 spans 14 amino acids. Per germline, CDR1 MNHEY and CDR2 SVGEGT. V gave up 4 bases and J gave up 3 bases, with 9 bases separating them. The CDR3 spells CASSSLEYTGELFF. Here the CDR3 DNA reads TGTGCCAGCAGTTCCCTGGAGTACACCGGGGAGCTGTTTTTT.

The rearrangement joins TRBV28 to TRBJ1-5; tentatively, D is TRBD1 (5 bases). This CDR3 has 15 amino acids. Trimming cost V 6 bases and J 0 bases, with 12 bases left between them. Germline lookup yields CDR1 MDHEN and CDR2 SYDVKM. CDR3 region: CASRPGGGSNQPQHF. The CDR3 nucleotides read TGTGCCAGCAGACCAGGTGGGGGTAGCAATCAGCCCCAGCATTTT.

The genes are TRBV12-3 or TRBV12-4 and TRBJ1-4; 7 nucleotides align to TRBD1. This CDR3 is 15 amino acids long. J gave up 0 bases and V 6 bases, and 4 bases lay outside the gene matches. The chain's CDR3 is CASRSQGATNEKLFF. Here the CDR3 DNA reads TGTGCCAGCAGGTCTCAGGGGGCAACTAATGAAAAACTGTTTTTT.

This clonotype has at least ten counts. A junction boundary mismatches the germline segment, possibly from a read error. The genes are TRBV7-7 and TRBJ1-3; D is uncertain. The CDR3 spans 16 residues. Germline CDR1 reads SSHAT; CDR2 reads FNYEAQ (reference sequence). The CDR3 region is CASSPGPLSSGNTIYF. The CDR3 DNA reads as TGTGCTAGCAGCCCCGGGCCCCTATCCTCTGGAAACACCATATATTTT.

This clonotype came up many times. V and J are TRBV10-2 and TRBJ2-3, with 9 nucleotides matching TRBD2. V lost 3 bases, J lost 4 bases, and 8 bases stayed unmatched. Germline assignment: CDR1 WSHSY and CDR2 SAAADI. CDR3 length: 16 amino acids. The CDR3 DNA follows: TGCGCCAGCAGTGAAGGGCTAGCGGGATGGGCAGATACGCAGTATTTT. Amino acid sequence: CASSEGLAGWADTQYF.

This clonotype was detected many times. The V call is TRBV20-1, the J call TRBJ1-1, with a weak D call TRBD1 (5 bases). The germline V and J ends were trimmed by 1 base and 0 bases, with 6 bases remaining between them. The V gene's germline CDR1 is DFQATT and CDR2 SNEGSKA (reference sequence). The CDR3 has 13 amino acids. The CDR3 coding sequence is TGCAGTGCTAGAGGGGGCATGAACACTGAAGCTTTCTTT. It is translated as CSARGGMNTEAFF.

This clonotype was seen repeatedly, ten times or more. This chain links TRBV6-6 with TRBJ2-4; weak D call: TRBD2 (5 bases). V was clipped by 6 bases and J by 0 bases, with 9 bases between them. The CDR3 covers 14 residues. Germline V gene lookup returns CDR1 MNHNY and CDR2 SVGAGI (reference sequence). The CDR3 is CASSAEVAKNIQYF. The CDR3 coding sequence is TGTGCCAGCAGCGCGGAGGTAGCCAAAAACATTCAGTACTTC.

Ten or more counts support this clonotype. This chain links TRBV6-5 with TRBJ1-3; TRBD1 matches 7 bases. This CDR3 spans 15 amino acids. The germline V gene encodes CDR1 MNHEY and CDR2 SVGAGI. With V trimmed by 4 bases and J by 3 bases, 6 bases remained unmatched. CDR3 bases: TGTGCCAGCAGTTCCCCGACAGGGAATGGAAACACCATATATTTT. It translates to CASSSPTGNGNTIYF.

This clonotype has a count of ten or more. The chain recombines TRBV7-6 with TRBJ1-2, with TRBD1 matching over 8 bases. Germline lookup yields CDR1 SGHVS and CDR2 FNYEAQ. The J segment lost 6 bases and the V segment lost 1 base, leaving 7 bases of the junction unmatched. The CDR3 totals 15 residues. CDR3 DNA sequence: TGTGCCAGCAGCTTAGAAGGGCAGGGGGCGAATGGCTACACCTTC. Encoded protein: CASSLEGQGANGYTF.

V gene TRBV3-1 combines with J gene TRBJ2-1; TRBD2 is a possible D gene (6 bases). CDR1 LGHDT and CDR2 YNNKEL come from the germline V gene (reference sequence). V was pared by 4 bases and J by 6 bases, with 16 bases between. The CDR3 loop spans 15 amino acids. The CDR3 is CASSLTWRGTNEQFF. DNA for the CDR3: TGTGCCAGCAGCCTCACCTGGCGCGGGACCAATGAGCAGTTCTTC.

The chain uses TRBV7-2 and TRBJ2-4; D call uncertain. The CDR3 is 13 amino acids. Germline CDR1 SGHTA, CDR2 FQGNSA. With 4 bases removed from V and 8 bases from J, the gap between germline ends came to 12 bases. The CDR3 here is CASSSSPWDIQYF. DNA for the CDR3: TGTGCCAGCAGCTCGTCCCCATGGGACATTCAGTACTTC.

This clonotype occurred many times. Here the CDR3 reads CASNSQGALSTDTQYF. CDR3 in DNA: TGTGCCAGCAATTCACAGGGGGCGCTGAGCACAGATACGCAGTATTTT. The chain links TRBV2 to TRBJ2-3; TRBD1 agrees at 9 bases. V lost 7 bases, J lost 0 bases, and 8 bases stayed unmatched. The germline V gene has CDR1 SNHLY and CDR2 FYNNEI. The CDR3 is 16 amino acids.

The sample holds a few counts of this clonotype. V and J are TRBV29-1 and TRBJ2-1; D is uncertain. CDR1 and CDR2 from the germline V gene are SQVTM and ANQGSEA. This CDR3 comprises 12 residues. V was trimmed by 7 bases and J by 1 base, leaving 8 bases between them. The CDR3 protein is CSADLSYNEQFF. CDR3 bases: TGCAGCGCGGACCTTTCCTACAATGAGCAGTTCTTC.

This clonotype was found many times. This chain connects TRBV28 to TRBJ1-5; the D gene is possibly TRBD1 (5 bases). The germline gives CDR1 MDHEN, CDR2 SYDVKM. The CDR3 runs to 15 residues. V lost 1 base and J 2 bases, leaving 9 bases between the germline ends. This CDR3 reads CASSLSTAGNQPQHF. CDR3 bases: TGTGCCAGCAGTTTATCGACAGCGGGCAATCAGCCCCAGCATTTT.

This clonotype was seen repeatedly, ten times or more. This sequence joins TRBV7-9 and TRBJ2-7, with D perhaps matching TRBD2 (6 bases). CDR3 length equals 14 residues. V dropped 5 bases and J dropped 2 bases, with 13 bases sitting between them. CDR1 and CDR2 (germline): SEHNR, FQNEAQ (reference sequence). CDR3 DNA: TGTGCCAGCAGCCAAGCGGGCCAACCCTACGAGCAGTACTTC. Its protein is CASSQAGQPYEQYF.

This clonotype has at least ten counts. This chain uses TRBV12-3 or TRBV12-4 with TRBJ2-5; D might be TRBD1 or TRBD2, each matching 5 bases. This CDR3 has 13 residues. Trimming took 10 bases from V and 4 from J, leaving 16 bases between them. The CDR3: CATSTGTPETQYF. Written as DNA, the CDR3 is TGTGCCACCTCAACCGGGACCCCAGAGACCCAGTACTTC.

This clonotype has more than one count but fewer than ten. The genes are TRBV7-2 and TRBJ2-5; a possible D gene is TRBD1 (6 bases). The CDR3 loop spans 14 amino acids. The V end lost 6 bases, the J end lost 0 bases, and 11 bases lay between the germline ends. Germline CDR1 SGHTA, CDR2 FQGNSA. CDR3 in amino acids: CASRRTVYQETQYF. DNA of the CDR3: TGTGCCAGCAGACGGACAGTTTACCAAGAGACCCAGTACTTC.

This chain links TRBV20-1 with TRBJ2-7; D is unclear. V gave up 4 bases and J gave up 4 bases, with 17 bases separating them. Germline assignment: CDR1 DFQATT and CDR2 SNEGSKA (reference sequence). CDR3 size: 14 residues. The DNA for the CDR3 is TGCAGTGCTATCCGTCTACTCACCGGGTACGAGCAGTACTTC. Its protein product is CSAIRLLTGYEQYF.

In its sample, this clonotype was seen a few times. The V and J genes are TRBV27 and TRBJ2-7; 7 bases fit TRBD1. J gave up 0 bases and V 9 bases, and 2 bases lay outside the gene matches. The CDR3 is 12 amino acids. CDR1 and CDR2 from the germline V gene are MNHEY and SMNVEV (reference sequence). The CDR3 sequence is CASRQGSYEQYF. CDR3 nucleotide sequence: TGTGCCAGTCGACAGGGCTCCTACGAGCAGTACTTC.

In its sample, this clonotype was seen a few times. The chain employs TRBV2 and TRBJ2-5, with 8 bases lining up with TRBD2. Trimming removed 4 bases from V and 5 bases from J; junction bases left unmatched: 3. From germline, CDR1 is SNHLY and CDR2 FYNNEI. The CDR3 has 13 residues. The DNA of the CDR3 is TGTGCCAGCAGTGTTCAGCGGGGGGAGACCCAGTACTTC. The encoded protein is CASSVQRGETQYF.

This clonotype was found a few times. V gene TRBV28 combines with J gene TRBJ2-7; 12 bases align to TRBD1. The CDR3 runs to 14 residues. Germline V gene lookup returns CDR1 MDHEN and CDR2 SYDVKM. With V trimmed by 6 bases and J by 5 bases, 5 bases remained unmatched. CDR3 DNA sequence: TGTGCCAGCAGGGGGACAGGGGGCGAAAACGAGCAGTACTTC. Amino acid sequence: CASRGTGGENEQYF.

CDR3 DNA: TGTGCCAGCAGTTTAGGAGGGGTTGGCTCTGGGGGCTACACCTTC. It encodes CASSLGGVGSGGYTF. The genes are TRBV27 and TRBJ1-2; D is perhaps TRBD1 (5 bases). Germline assignment: CDR1 MNHEY and CDR2 SMNVEV (reference sequence). The CDR3 totals 15 residues. V shed 2 bases and J shed 8 bases, with 18 bases lying between them.

This clonotype has at least ten counts. The V gene is TRBV4-1, the J gene TRBJ2-7; D is unresolved. Germline V gene lookup returns CDR1 MGHRA and CDR2 YSYEKL. V was trimmed by 4 bases and J by 4 bases, leaving 14 bases between them. This CDR3 has 14 residues. Here the CDR3 reads CASSPTVNPYEQYF. The CDR3 bases are TGCGCCAGCAGCCCCACGGTAAACCCGTACGAGCAGTACTTC.

V usage is TRBV2 and J usage is TRBJ2-1; perhaps D is TRBD1 or TRBD2 (5 bases each). V lost 6 bases and J lost 6, with 15 bases in between. The CDR3 runs 14 residues. Germline V gene lookup returns CDR1 SNHLY and CDR2 FYNNEI. Here the CDR3 DNA reads TGTGCCAGCAGCCCCAACCGGGGCCTCAATGAGCAGTTCTTC. Protein sequence: CASSPNRGLNEQFF.

This chain uses TRBV7-2 with TRBJ1-6; no clear D. Germline V gene data show CDR1 as SGHTA and CDR2 as FQGNSA. The CDR3 length is 16 residues. Trimming removed 6 bases from V and 0 bases from J, with 12 bases in between. DNA for the CDR3: TGTGCCAGCAGAACGGCGGCCAGCTCCTATAATTCACCCCTCCACTTT. Its protein is CASRTAASSYNSPLHF.

This clonotype was detected ten times or more. CDR3 DNA: TGTGCTAGTGGTCACCGGGACAGGGAATGTGGGGCCAACGTCCTGACTTTC. This encodes CASGHRDRECGANVLTF. This chain connects TRBV12-5 to TRBJ2-6, with TRBD1 identical over 9 bases. Trimming removed 5 bases from V and 3 bases from J; junction bases left unmatched: 8. This CDR3 contains 17 residues. Germline CDR1 reads LGHNT; CDR2 reads FRNRAP.

This clonotype was observed many times. The chain employs TRBV6-2 or TRBV6-3 and TRBJ2-7; 10 bases are a match to TRBD1. The CDR3 has 16 residues. Germline trimming cut 2 bases from V and 4 bases from J; bases unmatched to any gene: 8. Germline V CDR1 and CDR2: MNHEY, SVGEGT. CDR3 coding DNA: TGTGCCAGCAGTTACGGCGGGACAGGGGACCCGTACGAGCAGTACTTC. Residues: CASSYGGTGDPYEQYF.